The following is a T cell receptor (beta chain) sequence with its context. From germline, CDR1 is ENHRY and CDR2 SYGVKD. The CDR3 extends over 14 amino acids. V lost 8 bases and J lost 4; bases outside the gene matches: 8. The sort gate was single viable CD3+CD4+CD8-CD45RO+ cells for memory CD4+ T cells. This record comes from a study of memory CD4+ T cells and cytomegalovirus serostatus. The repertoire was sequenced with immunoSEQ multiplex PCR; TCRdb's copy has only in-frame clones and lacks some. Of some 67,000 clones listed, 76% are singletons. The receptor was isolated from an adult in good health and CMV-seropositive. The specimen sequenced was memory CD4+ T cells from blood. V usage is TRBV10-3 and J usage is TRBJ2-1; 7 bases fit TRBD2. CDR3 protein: CAIGPGGGYNEQFF. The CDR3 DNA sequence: TGTGCCATCGGTCCGGGGGGTGGTTACAATGAGCAGTTCTTC.